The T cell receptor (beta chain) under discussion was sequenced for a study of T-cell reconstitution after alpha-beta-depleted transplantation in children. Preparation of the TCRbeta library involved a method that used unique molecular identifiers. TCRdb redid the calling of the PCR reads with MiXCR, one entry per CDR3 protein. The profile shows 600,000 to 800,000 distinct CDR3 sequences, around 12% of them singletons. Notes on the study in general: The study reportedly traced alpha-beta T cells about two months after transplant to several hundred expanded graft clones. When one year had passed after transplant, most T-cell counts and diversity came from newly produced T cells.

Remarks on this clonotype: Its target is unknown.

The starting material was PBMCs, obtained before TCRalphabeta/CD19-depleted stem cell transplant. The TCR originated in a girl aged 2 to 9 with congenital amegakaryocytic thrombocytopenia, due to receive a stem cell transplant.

The CDR3 DNA reads as TGCAGCGCCTTGAAGGTAGACGGCTACGAGCAGTACTTC. This gives the protein CSALKVDGYEQYF. This chain links TRBV29-1 with TRBJ2-7; D remains unclear. Germline V gives CDR1 SQVTM, CDR2 ANQGSEA. The CDR3 extends over 13 amino acids. Between the trimmed V and J ends, which lost 7 bases and 3 bases, there was a span of 16 bases.